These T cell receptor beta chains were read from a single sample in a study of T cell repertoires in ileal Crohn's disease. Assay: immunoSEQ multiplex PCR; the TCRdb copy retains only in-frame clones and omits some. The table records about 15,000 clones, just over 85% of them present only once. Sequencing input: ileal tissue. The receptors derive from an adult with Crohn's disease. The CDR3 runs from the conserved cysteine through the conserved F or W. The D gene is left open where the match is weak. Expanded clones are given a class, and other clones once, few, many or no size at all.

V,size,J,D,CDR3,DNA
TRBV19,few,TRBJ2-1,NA,CASTDRPGLSEQFF,TGTGCCAGTACCGATCGTCCGGGACTTTCGGAGCAGTTCTTC
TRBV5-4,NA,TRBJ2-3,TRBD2,CASSLGLATDTQYF,TGTGCCAGCAGCTTGGGACTAGCCACAGATACGCAGTATTTT
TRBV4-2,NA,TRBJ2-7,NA,CASSQAQDIEQYF,TGTGCCAGCAGCCAAGCCCAGGACATCGAGCAGTACTTC
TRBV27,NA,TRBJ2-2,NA,CASIGRVRGTGELFF,TGTGCCAGCATAGGTCGCGTTCGAGGCACCGGGGAGCTGTTTTTT
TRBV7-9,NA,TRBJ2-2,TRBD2,CASRPGGTGELFF,TGTGCCAGCAGGCCCGGGGGGACCGGGGAGCTGTTTTTT
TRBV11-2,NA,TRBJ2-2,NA,CASSLLRGNGELFF,TGTGCCAGCAGCTTACTTCGAGGGAACGGGGAGCTGTTTTTT
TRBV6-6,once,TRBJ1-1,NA,CASSSVLNTEAFF,TGCGCCAGCAGTAGCGTACTGAACACTGAAGCTTTCTTT
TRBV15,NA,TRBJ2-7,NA,CATSPRGYEQYF,TGTGCCACCAGCCCAAGGGGGTACGAGCAGTACTTC
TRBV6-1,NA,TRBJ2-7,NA,CASSEGSYLYEQYF,TGTGCCAGCAGTGAGGGCTCGTATCTCTACGAGCAGTACTTC
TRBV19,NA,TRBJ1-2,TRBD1,CATLRGTGTVNYGYTF,TGTGCCACCCTGCGAGGGACAGGGACTGTAAACTATGGCTACACCTTC
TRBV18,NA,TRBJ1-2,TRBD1,CASSPSGGEGYTF,TGTGCCAGCTCACCATCAGGGGGCGAGGGCTACACCTTC
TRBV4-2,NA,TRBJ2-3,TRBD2,CASSQALAGPIITDTQYF,TGTGCCAGCAGCCAAGCTCTAGCGGGACCAATAATCACAGATACGCAGTATTTT
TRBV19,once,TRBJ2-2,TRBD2,CASTSGSWNTGELFF,TGTGCCAGTACTAGCGGGAGTTGGAACACCGGGGAGCTGTTTTTT
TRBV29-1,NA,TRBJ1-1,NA,CSVHEPGHILLHLNTEAFF,TGCAGCGTTCATGAACCGGGACACATACTACTTCACTTGAACACTGAAGCTTTCTTT
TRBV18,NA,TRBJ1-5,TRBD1,CASSPPSGQGGNQPQHF,TGTGCCAGCTCACCACCGTCTGGACAGGGAGGAAATCAGCCCCAGCATTTT
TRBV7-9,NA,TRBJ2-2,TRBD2,CASSLTSGTGELFF,TGTGCCAGCAGCTTGACTAGCGGTACCGGGGAGCTGTTTTTT
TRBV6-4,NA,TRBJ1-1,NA,CASRAHGDSWNTEAFF,TGTGCCAGCAGAGCACACGGGGACTCTTGGAACACTGAAGCTTTCTTT
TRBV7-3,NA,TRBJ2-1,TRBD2,CASSVGLAEYNEQFF,TGTGCCAGCAGCGTAGGACTAGCGGAATACAATGAGCAGTTCTTC
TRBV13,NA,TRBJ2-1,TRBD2,CASSSTASGSSQSYNEQFF,TGTGCCAGCAGCTCTACGGCTAGCGGGAGTTCACAGTCCTACAATGAGCAGTTCTTC
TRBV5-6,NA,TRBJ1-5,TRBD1,CASSWGQVSNQPQHF,TGTGCCAGCAGCTGGGGACAGGTAAGCAATCAGCCCCAGCATTTT
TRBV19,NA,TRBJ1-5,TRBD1,CASRGTAQNQPQHF,TGTGCCAGCAGAGGGACAGCCCAGAATCAGCCCCAGCATTTT
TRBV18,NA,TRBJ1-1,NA,CASSPPKAGNTEAFF,TGTGCCAGCTCACCCCCTAAGGCGGGGAACACTGAAGCTTTCTTT
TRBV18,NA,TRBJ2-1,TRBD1,CASSPNDRDNEQFF,TGTGCCAGCTCACCTAATGACAGGGACAATGAGCAGTTCTTC
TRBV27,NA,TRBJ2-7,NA,CASSPYREITYEQYF,TGTGCCAGCAGTCCATACCGAGAGATAACCTACGAGCAGTACTTC
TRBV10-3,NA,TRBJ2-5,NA,CATEGQETQYF,TGTGCCACCGAGGGTCAAGAGACCCAGTACTTC
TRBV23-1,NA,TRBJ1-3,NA,CASSPSTSSGNTIYF,TGCGCCAGCAGCCCAAGTACTTCCTCTGGAAACACCATATATTTT
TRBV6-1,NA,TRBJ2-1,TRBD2,CASSELGTSGRNEQFF,TGTGCCAGCAGTGAACTCGGGACTAGCGGGAGAAATGAGCAGTTCTTC
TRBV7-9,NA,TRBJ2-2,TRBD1,CASSTGVSPGELLF,TGTGCCAGCAGTACAGGGGTATCACCCGGGGAGCTGCTTTTT
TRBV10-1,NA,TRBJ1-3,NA,CASQRQTGNTIYF,TGCGCCAGTCAACGACAGACTGGAAACACCATATATTTT
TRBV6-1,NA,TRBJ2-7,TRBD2,CASSDRNGRGYEQYF,TGTGCCAGCAGTGATCGGAACGGGAGGGGCTACGAGCAGTACTTC
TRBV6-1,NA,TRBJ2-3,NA,CASSEAIQGSTDTQYF,TGTGCCAGCAGTGAAGCGATTCAGGGGAGCACAGATACGCAGTATTTT
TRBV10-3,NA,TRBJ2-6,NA,CAISDPTYSHGSESGANVLTF,TGTGCCATCAGTGATCCTACCTATAGCCACGGGTCTGAAAGCGGGGCCAACGTCCTGACTTTC
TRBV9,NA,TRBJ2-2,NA,CASSVGRGTGELFF,TGTGCCAGCAGCGTCGGCAGGGGCACCGGGGAGCTGTTTTTT
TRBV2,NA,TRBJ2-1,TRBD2,CASRIGTSGSNEQFF,TGTGCCAGCAGGATCGGGACTAGCGGGAGCAATGAGCAGTTCTTC
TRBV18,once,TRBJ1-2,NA,CASSSRAAYGYTF,TGTGCCAGCTCCTCGCGGGCCGCCTATGGCTACACCTTC
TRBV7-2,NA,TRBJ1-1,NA,CASKDYVAFF,TGTGCCAGCAAGGACTATGTGGCTTTCTTT
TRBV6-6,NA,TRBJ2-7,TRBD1,CASRDIEGAYEQYF,TGTGCCAGCAGAGACATCGAGGGGGCTTACGAGCAGTACTTC
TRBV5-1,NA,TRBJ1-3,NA,CASSRSGITSGNTIYF,TGCGCCAGCAGCCGGTCGGGGATAACCTCTGGAAACACCATATATTTT
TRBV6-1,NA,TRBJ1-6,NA,CASSVSGTSFSPLHF,TGTGCCAGCAGTGTGTCTGGGACAAGTTTTTCACCCCTCCACTTT
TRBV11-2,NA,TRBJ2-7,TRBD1,CASSFGQGGEQYF,TGTGCCAGCAGCTTCGGACAGGGGGGCGAGCAGTACTTC
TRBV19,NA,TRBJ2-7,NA,CASSIAGEGYEQYF,TGTGCCAGTAGTATCGCAGGGGAGGGCTACGAGCAGTACTTC
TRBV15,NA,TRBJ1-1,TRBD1,CATKAGQVRTEAFF,TGTGCCACCAAGGCGGGACAGGTGAGGACTGAAGCTTTCTTT
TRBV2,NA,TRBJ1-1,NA,CASSEGRTEAFF,TGTGCCAGCAGTGAGGGGCGCACTGAAGCTTTCTTT